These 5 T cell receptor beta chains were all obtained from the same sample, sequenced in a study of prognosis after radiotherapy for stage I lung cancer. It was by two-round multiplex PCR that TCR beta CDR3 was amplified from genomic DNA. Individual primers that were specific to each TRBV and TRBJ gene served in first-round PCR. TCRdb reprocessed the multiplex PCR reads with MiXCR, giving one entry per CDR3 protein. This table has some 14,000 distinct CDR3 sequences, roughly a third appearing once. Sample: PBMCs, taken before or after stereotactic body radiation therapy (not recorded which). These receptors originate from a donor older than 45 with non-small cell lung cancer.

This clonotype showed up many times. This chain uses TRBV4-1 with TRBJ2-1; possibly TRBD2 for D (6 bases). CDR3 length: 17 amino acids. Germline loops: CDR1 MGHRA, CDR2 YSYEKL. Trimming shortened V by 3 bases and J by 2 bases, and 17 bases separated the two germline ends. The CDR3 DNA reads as TGCGCCAGCAGCCATCTAAAGGACGGGGGTGCCTACAATGAGCAGTTCTTC. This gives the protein CASSHLKDGGAYNEQFF.

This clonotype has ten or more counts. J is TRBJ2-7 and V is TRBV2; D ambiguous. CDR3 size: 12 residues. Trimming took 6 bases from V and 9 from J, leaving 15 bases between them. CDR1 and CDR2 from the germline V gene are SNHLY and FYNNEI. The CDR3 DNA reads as TGTGCCAGCAGGACACTCCAAGATCTGCAGTACTTC. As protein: CASRTLQDLQYF.

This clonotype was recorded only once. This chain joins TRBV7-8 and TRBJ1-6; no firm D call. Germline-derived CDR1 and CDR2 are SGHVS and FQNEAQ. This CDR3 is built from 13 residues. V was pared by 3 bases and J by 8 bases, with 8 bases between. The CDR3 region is CASSLGTDSPLHF. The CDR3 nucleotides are TGTGCCAGCAGCTTGGGAACGGATTCACCCCTCCACTTT.

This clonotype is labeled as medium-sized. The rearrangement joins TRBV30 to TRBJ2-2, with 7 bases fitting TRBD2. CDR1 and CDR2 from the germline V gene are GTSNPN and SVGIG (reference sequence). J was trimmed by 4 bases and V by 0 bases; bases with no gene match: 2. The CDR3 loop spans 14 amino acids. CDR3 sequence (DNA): TGTGCCTGGAGTGTAGGCGGGAGCACCGGGGAGCTGTTTTTT. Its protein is CAWSVGGSTGELFF.

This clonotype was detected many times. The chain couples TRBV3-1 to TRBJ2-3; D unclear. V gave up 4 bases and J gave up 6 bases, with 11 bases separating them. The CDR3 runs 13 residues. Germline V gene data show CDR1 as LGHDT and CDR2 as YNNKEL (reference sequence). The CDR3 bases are TGTGCCAGCAGCCGCCACGAGAGGGATACGCAGTATTTT. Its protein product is CASSRHERDTQYF.